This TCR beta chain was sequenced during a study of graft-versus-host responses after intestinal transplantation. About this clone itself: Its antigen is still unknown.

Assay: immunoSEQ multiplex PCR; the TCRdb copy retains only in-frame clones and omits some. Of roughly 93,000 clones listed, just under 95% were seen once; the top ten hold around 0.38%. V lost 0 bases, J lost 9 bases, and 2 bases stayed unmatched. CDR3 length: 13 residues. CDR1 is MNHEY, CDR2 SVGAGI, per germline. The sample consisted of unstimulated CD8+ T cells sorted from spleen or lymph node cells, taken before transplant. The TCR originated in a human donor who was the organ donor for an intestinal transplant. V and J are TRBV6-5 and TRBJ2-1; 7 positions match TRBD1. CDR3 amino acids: CASSYSPGGEQFF. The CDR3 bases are TGTGCCAGCAGTTACTCGCCAGGGGGTGAGCAGTTCTTC.